This TCR beta chain was sequenced in a study of CD8+ T cells in alopecia areata. Overall study: A regimen of oral tofacitinib, 5 to 10 mg twice daily, was given to treated patients. Study-level results: A great number of expanded lesional clones endured in scalp and blood during tofacitinib.

Reverse transcription of extracted RNA yielded cDNA, which provided the sequencing template. Sequencing was performed with immunoSEQ multiplex PCR; in TCRdb, only in-frame clones are kept and a portion is missing. The table has roughly 250,000 clones, roughly 63% seen once. Of note for this clone: Its antigen is as yet unknown.

Sample treatment: oral pan-JAK inhibitor, 5-10 mg twice daily. The germline V gene has CDR1 SNHLY and CDR2 FYNNEI. CDR3 length: 12 residues. J lost 4 bases, V lost 6 bases, and 2 bases had no gene match. The source was CD4+ T cells sorted from blood, collected around week 52, from a patient treated with tofacitinib. The chain couples TRBV2 to TRBJ1-1, with 7 bases fitting TRBD1. This receptor was obtained from a human donor with alopecia areata. The DNA of the CDR3 is TGTGCCAGCAGGGCAGGGGGCACTGAAGCTTTCTTT. Amino acids: CASRAGGTEAFF.